The clone carrying this T cell receptor beta chain appeared many times. This entry belongs to a study of spatial heterogeneity in lung cancer. Overall study context: Where present, follow-up PBMC were sequenced a median of roughly two years after resection. The mean occurrence of each unique TCR and UMI combination in raw reads exceeded nine.

Time point of the sample: blood at routine non-recurrence follow-up after resection. Tumor, nontumor lung or frozen PBMC supplied whole RNA, sequenced without sorting. TCRdb re-called the 5' RACE reads with MiXCR, one entry per CDR3 protein. This sample has around 47,000 distinct CDR3 sequences; 7.4% occur once, and the top ten carry around 33%. CDR1 and CDR2 (germline): SNHLY, FYNNEI. This CDR3 region has 10 residues. The ends were cut back, 6 bases at V and 7 bases at J, with 6 bases in the middle. This sample comprised PBMCs, obtained at follow-up. This receptor was identified in a female donor with early-stage non-small cell lung cancer. The V and J genes are TRBV2 and TRBJ1-2; the D gene is possibly TRBD1 (6 bases). In DNA form, the CDR3 reads TGTGCCAGCAGCAGGGGTGGCTACACCTTC. Translation gives CASSRGGYTF.